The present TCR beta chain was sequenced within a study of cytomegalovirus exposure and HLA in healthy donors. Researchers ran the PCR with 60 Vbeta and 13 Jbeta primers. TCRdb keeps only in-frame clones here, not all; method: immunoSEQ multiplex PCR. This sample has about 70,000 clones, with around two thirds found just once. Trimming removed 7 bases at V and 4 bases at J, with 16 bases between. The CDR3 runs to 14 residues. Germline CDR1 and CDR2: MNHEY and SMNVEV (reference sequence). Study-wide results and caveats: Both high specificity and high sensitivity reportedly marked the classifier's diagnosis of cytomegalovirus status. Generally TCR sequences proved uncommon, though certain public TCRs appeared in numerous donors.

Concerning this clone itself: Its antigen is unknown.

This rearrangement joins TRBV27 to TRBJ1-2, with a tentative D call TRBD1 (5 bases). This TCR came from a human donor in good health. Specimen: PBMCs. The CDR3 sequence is CASKPATVGYGYTF. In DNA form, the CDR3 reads TGTGCCAGCAAACCCGCGACAGTGGGCTATGGCTACACCTTC.